Only a few counts were recorded for the clone carrying this TCR beta chain. The sample belongs to a study of blood T cell repertoires in COVID-19. Methods used by the authors: Estimates of nucleated cell counts were drawn from the amplification of reference gene primers. Measured with immunoSEQ multiplex PCR; TCRdb has only the in-frame clones, and not every one. V, J and clone size were drawn from that table, and D and trimming were deduced from the DNA. The sample lists approximately 220,000 clones; roughly 82% were seen once. Germline CDR1 LNHDA, CDR2 SQIVND (reference sequence). V lost 6 bases, J lost 0 bases, and 11 bases lay in between. The CDR3 spans 14 residues.

The origin of this receptor is a woman aged 70-85 years with acute or convalescent COVID-19. The J gene is TRBJ1-2, the V gene TRBV19; D is unresolved. The sequenced material came from peripheral blood. CDR3 sequence (DNA): TGTGCCAGTAGCAGCGGCAGACCTAACTATGGCTACACCTTC. Protein sequence: CASSSGRPNYGYTF.